This T cell receptor beta chain was captured by sequencing in a study of T cell responses to AZD1222 COVID-19 vaccine. The table lists this clone with a few counts. Measured with immunoSEQ multiplex PCR; TCRdb has only the in-frame clones, and not every one. This table has about 100,000 clones, approximately 83% appearing once. This CDR3 has 14 amino acids. Germline V gene data show CDR1 as SGHRS and CDR2 as YFSETQ. Trimming took off 0 bases at V and 4 bases at J, with 10 bases between the two ends. The chain carries TRBV5-1 and TRBJ1-2; D might be TRBD1 (5 bases). The specimen was peripheral blood, collected on day 0 of AZD1222 vaccination. The origin of this receptor is an adult in good health. DNA for the CDR3: TGCGCCAGCAGCTTGGACGGGGGTTCCTATGGCTACACCTTC. It codes for CASSLDGGSYGYTF.